This T cell receptor (beta chain) was sequenced in a study of cytomegalovirus exposure and HLA in healthy donors. The V gene's germline CDR1 is SEHNR and CDR2 FQNEAQ (reference sequence). J lost 4 bases, V lost 5 bases, and 6 bases had no gene match. The CDR3 spans 15 residues. The PCR contained 60 Vbeta and 13 Jbeta primers. The data were produced by immunoSEQ multiplex PCR, yet TCRdb's version contains in-frame clones alone and is incomplete. The data show about 130,000 clones, around 80% seen once. This chain links TRBV7-9 with TRBJ1-4; 8 positions agree with TRBD1. This sequence originates from a female donor in good health and CMV-seropositive. The sequencing input was PBMCs. The CDR3 sequence: CASSPSDRGNEKLFF. In DNA form, the CDR3 reads TGTGCCAGCAGCCCTAGTGACAGGGGTAATGAAAAACTGTTTTTT.